The 12 T cell receptor beta chains below were found in one sample sequenced in a study of chemoradiotherapy in HPV16-positive cancers. Only in-frame clones appear in the TCRdb table, and some are missing; sequencing was by immunoSEQ multiplex PCR. The sample records some 5,000 clones, 86% being singletons. Sequencing used tumor tissue, obtained from a patient who underwent chemoradiotherapy. These receptors all come from a human donor with HPV-associated anogenital cancer.

This chain connects TRBV29-1 to TRBJ1-1; D remains ambiguous. CDR1 and CDR2 from the germline V gene are SQVTM and ANQGSEA. This CDR3 is built from 10 residues. Trimming took off 7 bases at V and 6 bases at J, with 9 bases between the two ends. CDR3 nucleotides: TGCAGCGCTGGGGAACCTGAAGCTTTCTTT. Its protein product is CSAGEPEAFF.

This rearrangement joins TRBV2 to TRBJ2-2; D is unresolved. The ends were cut back, 6 bases at V and 0 bases at J, with 8 bases in the middle. The CDR3 covers 14 residues. In germline, CDR1 is SNHLY, CDR2 FYNNEI. For the CDR3, the DNA is TGTGCCAGCAGGGGCGGAGCGAACACCGGGGAGCTGTTTTTT. Translating gives CASRGGANTGELFF.

This rearrangement joins TRBV28 to TRBJ2-6; D is undetermined. Between the trimmed V and J ends, which lost 6 bases and 0 bases, there was a span of 9 bases. The CDR3 totals 15 residues. From germline, CDR1 is MDHEN and CDR2 SYDVKM. The CDR3 loop is CASSSPSSGANVLTF. CDR3 in DNA: TGTGCCAGCAGCAGCCCTAGCTCTGGGGCCAACGTCCTGACTTTC.

The chain is built from TRBV9 and TRBJ2-1; 13 bases fit TRBD2. Germline assignment: CDR1 SGDLS and CDR2 YYNGEE. V was clipped by 4 bases and J by 8 bases; unmatched bases: 6. This CDR3 has 15 amino acids. The CDR3 DNA sequence: TGTGCCAGCAGCATCGGACTAGCGGGGGAGCATGAGCAGTTCTTC. Residues: CASSIGLAGEHEQFF.

J is TRBJ1-1 and V is TRBV7-2, with a weak D call TRBD1 (5 bases). Deletions cut 3 bases from V and 1 base from J, with 15 bases between. Germline-derived CDR1 and CDR2 are SGHTA and FQGNSA. The CDR3 length is 16 residues. DNA of the CDR3: TGTGCCAGCAGCTTTGGCCCTGGGCAGGGGAACACTGAAGCTTTCTTT. This gives the protein CASSFGPGQGNTEAFF.

The chain has TRBV29-1 and TRBJ2-2; TRBD1 aligns across 10 bases. V dropped 7 bases and J dropped 3; count of bases not matched to a gene: 5. CDR3 length: 14 residues. The V gene's germline CDR1 is SQVTM and CDR2 ANQGSEA. CDR3 amino acids: CSAGQGVYTGELFF. The CDR3 DNA sequence: TGCAGCGCCGGACAGGGGGTGTACACCGGGGAGCTGTTTTTT.

This chain connects TRBV29-1 to TRBJ1-2; TRBD1 is a possible D gene (5 bases). The V and J ends lost 1 base and 14 bases respectively, with 20 bases between them. The CDR3 runs to 13 residues. CDR1 is SQVTM, CDR2 ANQGSEA, per germline. This chain's CDR3 is CSVEGPGGKGQTF. Written as DNA, the CDR3 is TGCAGCGTTGAAGGACCCGGGGGGAAGGGTCAGACCTTC.

In the case of this clone: The sample contains more than one DNA sequence encoding this CDR3. V is TRBV9 and J is TRBJ2-5, with TRBD2 identical over 12 bases. This CDR3 contains 18 residues. After removal of 0 bases from V and 4 bases from J, the junction contained 10 bases not matched to a gene. Germline assignment: CDR1 SGDLS and CDR2 YYNGEE. The CDR3 sequence: CASSVGRRLAGEGETQYF. CDR3 coding DNA: TGTGCCAGCAGCGTAGGTCGCCGACTAGCGGGAGAGGGAGAGACCCAGTACTTC.

The chain employs TRBV19 and TRBJ2-7; no clear D gene. This CDR3 spans 14 amino acids. V was clipped by 8 bases and J by 2 bases, with 16 bases between them. Germline CDR1 LNHDA, CDR2 SQIVND (reference sequence). The CDR3 DNA sequence: TGTGCCAGTTCGCCCAGGATAGGCCCCTACGAGCAGTACTTC. It is translated as CASSPRIGPYEQYF.

This chain joins TRBV30 and TRBJ1-1; perhaps TRBD1 as D (6 bases). V was clipped by 2 bases and J by 11 bases, with 12 bases between them. The germline V gene has CDR1 GTSNPN and CDR2 SVGIG (reference sequence). CDR3 length equals 11 residues. Here the CDR3 DNA reads TGTGCCTGGAGTTCAGGGGATAGGGCTTTCTTT. It translates to CAWSSGDRAFF.

This sequence joins TRBV11-2 and TRBJ1-2; perhaps TRBD1 as D (6 bases). The CDR3 contains 17 residues. Germline loops: CDR1 SGHAT, CDR2 FQNNGV. V lost 3 bases and J lost 4, with 21 bases in between. The CDR3 region has the DNA TGTGCCAGCAGCTTGAGTCCGGCAGGGGAATGGGGCTATGGCTACACCTTC. Its protein product is CASSLSPAGEWGYGYTF.

V gene TRBV19 combines with J gene TRBJ2-5, with 10 bases aligning to TRBD1. The V gene end was trimmed by 2 bases and the J gene end by 1 base; junction bases not matched to a gene: 7. Per germline, CDR1 LNHDA and CDR2 SQIVND (reference sequence). CDR3 length: 17 amino acids. This CDR3 reads CASSILGQGEAQETQYF. In nucleotides, the CDR3 is TGTGCCAGTAGTATATTAGGACAGGGGGAGGCCCAAGAGACCCAGTACTTC.